This T cell receptor (beta chain) derives from a study of Tregs in tolerant kidney transplant recipients. The study, taken as a whole, reports: The most relevant donor-specific Treg TCRbeta repertoire apparently came from expansion with activated donor B cells. Biological reproducibility was not directly addressed, but technical replication error appeared minimal. Nucleotide sequences could not be compared across some patients' samples due to primer changes.

The nonmyeloablative bone marrow transplants came from related graft donors, with transient mixed chimerism. Unstimulated regulatory T cells (CD4+CD25+CD127-), CD4+CD25- non-regulatory cells, CD4 and CD8 cells were FACS-sorted from thawed PBMCs. TCRdb's table, derived via immunoSEQ multiplex PCR, lists solely in-frame clones and lacks some. In the table there are about 81,000 clones, 91% of which are singletons. Trimming left V 2 bases short and J 8 bases short, with 22 bases between. This CDR3 region has 17 residues. Germline CDR1 LGHNA, CDR2 YSLEER. As for this clone: What it binds is not known.

Sequencing was performed on CD4+ T cells from blood (PBMCs), taken 24 months after the transplant. The chain carries TRBV4-3 and TRBJ2-1; the D gene is possibly TRBD2 (6 bases). This TCR was sampled from a human patient who received a combined kidney and bone marrow transplant. Some of these T cells may belong to the graft donor. As DNA, the CDR3 is TGCGCCAGCAGCCAATTGGGAGAAAACGGGAGATTACATGAGCAGTTCTTC. Translation gives CASSQLGENGRLHEQFF.